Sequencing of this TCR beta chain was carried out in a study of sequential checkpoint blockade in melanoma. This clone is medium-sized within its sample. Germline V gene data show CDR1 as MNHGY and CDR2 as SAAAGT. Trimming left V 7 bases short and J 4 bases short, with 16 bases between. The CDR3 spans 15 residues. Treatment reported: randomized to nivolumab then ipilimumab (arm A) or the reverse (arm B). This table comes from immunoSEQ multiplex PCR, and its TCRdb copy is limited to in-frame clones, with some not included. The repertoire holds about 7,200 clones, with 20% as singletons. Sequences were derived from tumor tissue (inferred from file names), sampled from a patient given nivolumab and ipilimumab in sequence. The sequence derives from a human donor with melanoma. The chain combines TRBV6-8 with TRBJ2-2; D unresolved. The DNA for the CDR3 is TGTGCCAGCAAGTCCGTCGGACCGCGCACCGGGGAGCTGTTTTTT. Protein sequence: CASKSVGPRTGELFF.